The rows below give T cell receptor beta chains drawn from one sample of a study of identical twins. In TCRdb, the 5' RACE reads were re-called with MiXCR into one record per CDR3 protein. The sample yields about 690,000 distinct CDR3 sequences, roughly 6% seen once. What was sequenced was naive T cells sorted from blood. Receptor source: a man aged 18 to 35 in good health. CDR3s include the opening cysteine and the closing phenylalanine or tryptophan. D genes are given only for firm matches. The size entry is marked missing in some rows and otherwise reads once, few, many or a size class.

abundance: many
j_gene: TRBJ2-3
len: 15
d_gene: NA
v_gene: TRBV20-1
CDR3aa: CSARDFAHGADTQYF
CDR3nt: TGCAGTGCTAGAGATTTCGCCCACGGCGCAGATACGCAGTATTTT

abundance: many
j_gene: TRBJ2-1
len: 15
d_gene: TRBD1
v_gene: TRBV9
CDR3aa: CASSSRQGAYNEQFF
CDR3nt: TGTGCCAGCAGCTCCCGACAGGGGGCGTACAATGAGCAGTTCTTC

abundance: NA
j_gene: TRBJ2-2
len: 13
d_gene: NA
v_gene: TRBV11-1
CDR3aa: CASSTGSVEELFF
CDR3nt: TGTGCCAGCAGCACGGGCTCAGTAGAGGAGCTGTTTTTT

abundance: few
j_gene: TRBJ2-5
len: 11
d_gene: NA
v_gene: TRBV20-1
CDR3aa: CSASQAETQYF
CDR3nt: TGCAGTGCTAGTCAAGCGGAGACCCAGTACTTC

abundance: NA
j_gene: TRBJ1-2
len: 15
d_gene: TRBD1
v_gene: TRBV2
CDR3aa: CASSEMQGAVYGYTF
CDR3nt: TGTGCCAGCAGTGAAATGCAGGGGGCCGTCTATGGCTACACCTTC

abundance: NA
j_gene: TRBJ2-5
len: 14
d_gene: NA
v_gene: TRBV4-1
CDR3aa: CASSQERIQETQYF
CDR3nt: TGCGCCAGCAGCCAAGAACGGATACAAGAGACCCAGTACTTC

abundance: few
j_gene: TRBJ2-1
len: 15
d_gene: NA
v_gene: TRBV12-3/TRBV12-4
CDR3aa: CASNPTGSSYNEQFF
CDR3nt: TGTGCCAGCAATCCAACAGGGAGCTCCTACAATGAGCAGTTCTTC

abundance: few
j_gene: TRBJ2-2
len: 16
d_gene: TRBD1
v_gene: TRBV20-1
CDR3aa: CSAPSPRDRDTGELFF
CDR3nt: TGCAGTGCTCCAAGCCCCCGAGACAGGGACACCGGGGAGCTGTTTTTT

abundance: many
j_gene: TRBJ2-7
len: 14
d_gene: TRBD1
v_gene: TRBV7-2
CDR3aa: CASSLADREDEQYF
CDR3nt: TGTGCCAGCAGCTTAGCGGACAGGGAAGACGAGCAGTACTTC

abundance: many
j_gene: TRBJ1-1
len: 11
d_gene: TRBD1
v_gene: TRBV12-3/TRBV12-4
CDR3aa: CASSPTGTESF
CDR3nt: TGTGCCAGCAGTCCGACGGGGACAGAATCATTT

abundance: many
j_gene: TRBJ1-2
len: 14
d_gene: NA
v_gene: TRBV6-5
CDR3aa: CASSYGTGLSGYTF
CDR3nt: TGTGCCAGCAGTTACGGAACAGGGCTTTCAGGCTACACCTTC

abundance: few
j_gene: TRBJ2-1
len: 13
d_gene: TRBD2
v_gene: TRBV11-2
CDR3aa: CASSWGLAEEQFF
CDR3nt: TGTGCCAGCAGCTGGGGACTAGCGGAAGAGCAGTTCTTC

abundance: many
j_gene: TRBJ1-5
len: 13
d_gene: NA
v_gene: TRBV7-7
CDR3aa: CASSRGVDQPQHF
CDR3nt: TGTGCCAGCAGCAGAGGGGTCGATCAGCCCCAGCATTTT

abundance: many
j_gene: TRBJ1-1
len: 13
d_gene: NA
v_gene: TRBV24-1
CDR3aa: CATSDYAGAEAFF
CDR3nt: TGTGCCACCAGTGATTATGCAGGAGCTGAAGCTTTCTTT

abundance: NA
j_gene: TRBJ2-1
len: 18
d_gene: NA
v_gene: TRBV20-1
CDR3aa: CSARGDSRSGRSYNEQFF
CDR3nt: TGCAGTGCTAGAGGGGACTCCCGATCGGGACGCTCCTACAATGAGCAGTTCTTC

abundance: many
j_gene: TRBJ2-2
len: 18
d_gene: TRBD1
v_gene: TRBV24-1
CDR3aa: CATSGLGQGRGNTGELFF
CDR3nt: TGTGCCACCAGTGGCCTCGGACAGGGGAGAGGGAATACCGGGGAGCTGTTTTTT

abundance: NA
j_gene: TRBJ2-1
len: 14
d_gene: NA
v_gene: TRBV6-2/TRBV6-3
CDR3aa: CASSYSLSRDEQFF
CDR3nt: TGTGCCAGCAGTTATTCCCTGTCCCGGGATGAGCAGTTCTTC

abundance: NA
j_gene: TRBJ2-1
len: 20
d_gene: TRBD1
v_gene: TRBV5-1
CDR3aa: CASSLDRRRDRGSSYNEQFF
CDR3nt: TGCGCCAGCAGCTTGGACCGGCGACGGGACAGGGGGAGCTCCTACAATGAGCAGTTCTTC

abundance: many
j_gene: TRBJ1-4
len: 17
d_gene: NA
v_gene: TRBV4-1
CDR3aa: CASSRVSGTATNEKLFF
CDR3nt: TGCGCCAGCAGCCGAGTATCGGGGACTGCAACTAATGAAAAACTGTTTTTT

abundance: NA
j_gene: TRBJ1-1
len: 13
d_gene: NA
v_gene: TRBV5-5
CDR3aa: CASSLGHQIEAFF
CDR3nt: TGTGCCAGCAGCTTGGGGCACCAGATTGAAGCTTTCTTT

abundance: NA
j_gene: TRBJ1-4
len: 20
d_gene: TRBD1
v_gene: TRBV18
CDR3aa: CASSRLTGTGAQATNEKLFF
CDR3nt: TGTGCCAGCTCACGCTTAACCGGGACAGGGGCTCAAGCAACTAATGAAAAACTGTTTTTT

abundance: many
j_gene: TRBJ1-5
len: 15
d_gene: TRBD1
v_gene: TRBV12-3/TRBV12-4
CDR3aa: CASTEQGEGNQPQHF
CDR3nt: TGTGCCAGCACCGAACAGGGGGAGGGCAATCAGCCCCAGCATTTT

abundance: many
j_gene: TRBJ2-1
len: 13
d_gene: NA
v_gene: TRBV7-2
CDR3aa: CASSLDYYNEQFF
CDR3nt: TGTGCCAGCAGCTTAGATTACTACAATGAGCAGTTCTTC

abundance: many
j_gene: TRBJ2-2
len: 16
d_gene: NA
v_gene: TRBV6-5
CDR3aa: CASSYDGSSNTGELFF
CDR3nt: TGTGCCAGCAGTTACGACGGCTCCTCGAACACCGGGGAGCTGTTTTTT

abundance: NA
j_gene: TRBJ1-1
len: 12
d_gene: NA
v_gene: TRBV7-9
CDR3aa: CASSEEREEAFF
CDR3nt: TGTGCCAGCAGCGAAGAACGTGAAGAAGCTTTCTTT

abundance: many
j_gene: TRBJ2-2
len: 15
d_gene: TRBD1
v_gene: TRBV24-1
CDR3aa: CATRGDRGNTGELFF
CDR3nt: TGTGCCACCAGAGGGGACAGGGGGAACACCGGGGAGCTGTTTTTT

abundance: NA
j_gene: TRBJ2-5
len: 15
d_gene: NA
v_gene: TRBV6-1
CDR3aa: CASRSRAQARETQYF
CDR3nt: TGTGCCAGCAGATCCCGGGCCCAAGCACGGGAGACCCAGTACTTC

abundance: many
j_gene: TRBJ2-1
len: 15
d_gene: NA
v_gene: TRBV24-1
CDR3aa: CATSDSKMVVHEQFF
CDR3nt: TGTGCCACCAGTGATTCGAAAATGGTAGTCCATGAGCAGTTCTTC

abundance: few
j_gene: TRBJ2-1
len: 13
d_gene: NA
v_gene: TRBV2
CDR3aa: CASSDTDANEQFF
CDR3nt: TGTGCCAGCAGTGATACGGATGCGAATGAGCAGTTCTTC

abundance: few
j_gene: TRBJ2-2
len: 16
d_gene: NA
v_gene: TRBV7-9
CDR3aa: CASRLLDTGSSGELFF
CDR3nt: TGTGCCAGCAGGTTACTCGATACAGGGTCCTCCGGGGAGCTGTTTTTT

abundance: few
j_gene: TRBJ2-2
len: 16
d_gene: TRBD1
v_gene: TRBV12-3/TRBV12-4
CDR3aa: CASSKDRAVPQAELFF
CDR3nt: TGTGCCAGCAGTAAAGACAGGGCTGTCCCCCAGGCGGAGCTGTTTTTT

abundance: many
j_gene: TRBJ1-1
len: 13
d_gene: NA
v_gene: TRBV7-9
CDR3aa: CASTSRENTEAFF
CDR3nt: TGTGCCAGCACCTCACGGGAGAACACTGAAGCTTTCTTT

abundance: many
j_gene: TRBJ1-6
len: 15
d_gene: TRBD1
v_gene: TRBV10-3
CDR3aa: CAMLWTGTYNSPLHF
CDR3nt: TGTGCCATGTTATGGACAGGAACCTATAATTCACCCCTCCACTTT

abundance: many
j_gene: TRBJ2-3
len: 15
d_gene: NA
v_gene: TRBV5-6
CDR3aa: CASSPLRGAGDTQYF
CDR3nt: TGTGCCAGCAGCCCTCTCCGGGGGGCCGGAGATACGCAGTATTTT

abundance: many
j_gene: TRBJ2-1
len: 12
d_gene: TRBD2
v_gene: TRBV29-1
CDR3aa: CSGLAGGHEQFF
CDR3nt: TGCAGCGGACTAGCGGGAGGTCATGAGCAGTTCTTC

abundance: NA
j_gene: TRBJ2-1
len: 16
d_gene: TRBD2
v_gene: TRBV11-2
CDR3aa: CASSLVSSGLYNEQFF
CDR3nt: TGTGCCAGCAGCTTAGTTTCTAGCGGGCTTTACAATGAGCAGTTCTTC

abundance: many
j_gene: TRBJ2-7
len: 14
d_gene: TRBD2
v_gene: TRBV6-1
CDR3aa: CASRSAGGPSEQYF
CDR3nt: TGTGCCAGCAGATCTGCGGGGGGCCCCTCAGAGCAGTACTTC

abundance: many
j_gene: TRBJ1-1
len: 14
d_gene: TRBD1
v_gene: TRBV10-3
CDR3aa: CAIKGTTGGTEAFF
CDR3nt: TGTGCCATCAAGGGAACGACAGGGGGCACTGAAGCTTTCTTT

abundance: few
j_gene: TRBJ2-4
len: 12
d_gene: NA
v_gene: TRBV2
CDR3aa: CASSEARGLEYF
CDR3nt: TGTGCCAGCAGTGAAGCTCGGGGGCTGGAGTACTTC

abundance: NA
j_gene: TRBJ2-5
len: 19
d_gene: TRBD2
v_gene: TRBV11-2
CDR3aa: CASSFGLSSGRPGVETQYF
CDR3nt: TGTGCCAGCAGCTTTGGTTTATCTAGCGGGAGGCCGGGGGTGGAGACCCAGTACTTC

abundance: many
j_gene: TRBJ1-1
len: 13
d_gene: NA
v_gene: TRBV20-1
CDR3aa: CSARDRPNTEAFF
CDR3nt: TGCAGTGCTAGAGACAGACCGAACACTGAAGCTTTCTTT

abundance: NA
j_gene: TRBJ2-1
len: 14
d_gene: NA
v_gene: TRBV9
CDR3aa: CASSVRGVKNEQFF
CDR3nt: TGTGCCAGCAGCGTAAGGGGGGTGAAGAATGAGCAGTTCTTC

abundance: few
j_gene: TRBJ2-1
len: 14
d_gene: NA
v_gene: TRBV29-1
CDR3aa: CSVETGPSYNEQFF
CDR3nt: TGCAGCGTTGAGACAGGACCCTCCTACAATGAGCAGTTCTTC

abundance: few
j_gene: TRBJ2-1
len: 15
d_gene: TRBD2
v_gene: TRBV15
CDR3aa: CATSRAGGSSNEQFF
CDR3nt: TGTGCCACCAGCAGAGCGGGCGGGAGCTCCAATGAGCAGTTCTTC

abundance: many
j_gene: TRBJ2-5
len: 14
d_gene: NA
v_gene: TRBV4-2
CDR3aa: CASSQDPGDETQYF
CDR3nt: TGTGCCAGCAGCCAAGATCCGGGAGATGAGACCCAGTACTTC

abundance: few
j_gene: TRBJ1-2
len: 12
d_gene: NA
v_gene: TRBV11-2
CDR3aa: CASSHREGGYTF
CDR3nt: TGTGCCAGCAGCCATCGGGAGGGAGGCTACACCTTC

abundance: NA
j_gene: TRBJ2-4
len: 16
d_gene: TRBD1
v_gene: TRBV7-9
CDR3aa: CASSPRDRVAKNIQYF
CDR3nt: TGTGCCAGCAGCCCTCGGGACAGGGTAGCCAAAAACATTCAGTACTTC

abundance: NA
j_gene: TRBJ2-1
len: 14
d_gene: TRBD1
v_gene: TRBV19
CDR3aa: CASSSPGGPDEQFF
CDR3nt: TGTGCCAGTAGTTCTCCAGGGGGCCCCGATGAGCAGTTCTTC

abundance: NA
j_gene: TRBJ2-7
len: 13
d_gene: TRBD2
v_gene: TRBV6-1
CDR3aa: CATTGSGMYEQYF
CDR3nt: TGTGCCACCACTGGTAGCGGGATGTACGAGCAGTACTTC

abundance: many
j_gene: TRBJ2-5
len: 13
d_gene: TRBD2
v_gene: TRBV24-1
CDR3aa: CATSGGLAGAQYF
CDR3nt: TGTGCCACCAGTGGGGGACTAGCGGGAGCCCAGTACTTC

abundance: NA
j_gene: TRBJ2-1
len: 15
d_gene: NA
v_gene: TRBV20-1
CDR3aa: CSARDLGGGAGEQFF
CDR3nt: TGCAGTGCTAGAGATCTAGGTGGGGGGGCGGGAGAGCAGTTCTTC